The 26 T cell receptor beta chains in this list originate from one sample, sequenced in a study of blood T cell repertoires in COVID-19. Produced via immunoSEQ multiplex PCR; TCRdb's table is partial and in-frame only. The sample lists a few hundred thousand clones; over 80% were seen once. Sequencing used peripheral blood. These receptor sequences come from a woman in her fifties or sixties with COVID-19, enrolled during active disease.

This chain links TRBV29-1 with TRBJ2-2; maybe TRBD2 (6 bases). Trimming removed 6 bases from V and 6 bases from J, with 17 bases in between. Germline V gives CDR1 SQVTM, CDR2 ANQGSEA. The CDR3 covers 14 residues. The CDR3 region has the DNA TGCAGCGTCGCGACCGGGGGTAGGGCCGGGGAGCTGTTTTTT. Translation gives CSVATGGRAGELFF.

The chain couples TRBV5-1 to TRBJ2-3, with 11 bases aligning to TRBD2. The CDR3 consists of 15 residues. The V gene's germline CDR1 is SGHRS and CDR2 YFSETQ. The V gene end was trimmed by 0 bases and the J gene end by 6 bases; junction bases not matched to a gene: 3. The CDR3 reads CASSLELAGVDTQYF. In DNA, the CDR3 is TGCGCCAGCAGCTTGGAACTAGCGGGAGTGGATACGCAGTATTTT.

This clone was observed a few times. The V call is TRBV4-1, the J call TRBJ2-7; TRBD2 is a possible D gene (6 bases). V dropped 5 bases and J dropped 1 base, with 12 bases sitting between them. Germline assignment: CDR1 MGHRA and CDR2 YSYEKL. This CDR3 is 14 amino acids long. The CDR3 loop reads CASSKRAESYEQYF. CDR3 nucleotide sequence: TGCGCCAGCAGCAAGCGGGCAGAATCCTACGAGCAGTACTTC.

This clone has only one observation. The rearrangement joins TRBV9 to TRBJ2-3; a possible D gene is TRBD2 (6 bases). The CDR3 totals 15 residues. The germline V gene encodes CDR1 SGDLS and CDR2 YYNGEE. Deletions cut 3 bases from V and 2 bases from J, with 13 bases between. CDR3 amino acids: CASSAWDFTTDTQYF. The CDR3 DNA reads TGTGCCAGCAGCGCCTGGGACTTTACCACAGATACGCAGTATTTT.

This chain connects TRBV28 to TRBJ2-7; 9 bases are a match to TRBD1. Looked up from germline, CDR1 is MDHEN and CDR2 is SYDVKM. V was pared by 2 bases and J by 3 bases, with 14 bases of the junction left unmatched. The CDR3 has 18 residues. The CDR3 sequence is CASSLRSSPGQGGYEQYF. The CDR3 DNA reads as TGTGCCAGCAGTTTACGCTCCTCCCCGGGACAGGGAGGCTACGAGCAGTACTTC.

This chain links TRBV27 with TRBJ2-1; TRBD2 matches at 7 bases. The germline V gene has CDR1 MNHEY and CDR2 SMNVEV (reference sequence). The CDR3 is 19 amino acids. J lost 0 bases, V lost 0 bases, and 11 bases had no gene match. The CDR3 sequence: CASSLSQGSGRSSYNEQFF. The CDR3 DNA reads TGTGCCAGCAGTTTATCCCAAGGTAGCGGGCGTAGCTCCTACAATGAGCAGTTCTTC.

The CDR3 loop reads CASSLKLRTAESGTSGREAYEQYF. CDR3 in DNA: TGTGCCAGCTCACTCAAACTTAGGACAGCAGAGTCCGGGACTAGCGGGAGGGAAGCTTACGAGCAGTACTTC. J is TRBJ2-7 and V is TRBV18; TRBD2 aligns across 16 bases. Trimming cost V 4 bases and J 4 bases; bases outside gene matches: 28. Germline assignment: CDR1 KGHSH and CDR2 LQKENI. The CDR3 length is 24 residues.

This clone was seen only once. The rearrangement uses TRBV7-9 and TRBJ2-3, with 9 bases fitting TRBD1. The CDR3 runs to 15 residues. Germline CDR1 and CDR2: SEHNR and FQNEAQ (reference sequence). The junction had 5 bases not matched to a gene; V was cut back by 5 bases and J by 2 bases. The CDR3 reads CASSGGQGSTDTQYF. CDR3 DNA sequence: TGTGCCAGCAGCGGAGGACAGGGGTCCACAGATACGCAGTATTTT.

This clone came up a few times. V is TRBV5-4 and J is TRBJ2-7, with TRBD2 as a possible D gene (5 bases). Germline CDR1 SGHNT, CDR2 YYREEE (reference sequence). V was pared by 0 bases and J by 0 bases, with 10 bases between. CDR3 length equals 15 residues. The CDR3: CASSLGGAFSYEQYF. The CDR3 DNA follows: TGTGCCAGCAGCTTGGGGGGAGCTTTCTCCTACGAGCAGTACTTC.

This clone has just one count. Written as DNA, the CDR3 is TGTGCCAGCAGCTCCTCTGCCTCGAGCTCTGGAAACACCATATATTTT. Amino acids: CASSSSASSSGNTIYF. The chain is built from TRBV11-3 and TRBJ1-3; D is undetermined. The V gene lost 4 bases and the J gene lost 0 bases, with 13 bases spanning the gap. The CDR3 consists of 16 residues. Germline CDR1 and CDR2: SGHNT and YENEEA.

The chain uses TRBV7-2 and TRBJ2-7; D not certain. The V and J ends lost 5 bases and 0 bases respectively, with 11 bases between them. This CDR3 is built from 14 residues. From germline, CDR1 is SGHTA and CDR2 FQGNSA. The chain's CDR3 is CASSPPPSSYEQYF. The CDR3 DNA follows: TGTGCCAGCAGCCCCCCACCGAGCTCCTACGAGCAGTACTTC.

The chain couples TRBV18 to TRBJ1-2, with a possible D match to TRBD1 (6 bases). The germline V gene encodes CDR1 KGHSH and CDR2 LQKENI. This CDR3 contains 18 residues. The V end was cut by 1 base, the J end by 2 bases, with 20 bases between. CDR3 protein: CASSPLGGAGENNYGYTF. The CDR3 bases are TGTGCCAGCTCACCACTGGGGGGGGCAGGCGAGAACAACTATGGCTACACCTTC.

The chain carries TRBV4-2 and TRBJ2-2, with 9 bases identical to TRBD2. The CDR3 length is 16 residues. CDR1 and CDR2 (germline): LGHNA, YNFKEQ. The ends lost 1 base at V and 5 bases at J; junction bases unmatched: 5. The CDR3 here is CASSQALAGVTGELFF. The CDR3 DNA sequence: TGTGCCAGCAGCCAAGCTTTAGCGGGAGTGACCGGGGAGCTGTTTTTT.

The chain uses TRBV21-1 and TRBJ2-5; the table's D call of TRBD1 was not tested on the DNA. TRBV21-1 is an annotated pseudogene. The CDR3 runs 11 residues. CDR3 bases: TGTGCCGGGCGCCCCCAAGAGACCCAGTACTTC. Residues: CAGRPQETQYF.

The CDR3 nucleotides read TGCGCCAGCAGCTTGGCCGATGAGGGAGATACGCAGTATTTT. Translating it yields CASSLADEGDTQYF. This rearrangement joins TRBV5-1 to TRBJ2-3; a weak D match, TRBD2 (5 bases). The CDR3 covers 14 residues. The V and J ends lost 0 bases and 5 bases respectively, with 10 bases between them. Germline V gene sequence: CDR1 SGHRS, CDR2 YFSETQ.

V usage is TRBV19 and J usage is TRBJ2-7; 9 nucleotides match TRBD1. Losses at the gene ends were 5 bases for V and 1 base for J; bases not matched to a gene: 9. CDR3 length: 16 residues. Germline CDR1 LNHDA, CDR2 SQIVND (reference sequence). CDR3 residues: CASSLGQGIGSYEQYF. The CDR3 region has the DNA TGTGCCAGTAGTCTTGGACAGGGGATAGGATCCTACGAGCAGTACTTC.

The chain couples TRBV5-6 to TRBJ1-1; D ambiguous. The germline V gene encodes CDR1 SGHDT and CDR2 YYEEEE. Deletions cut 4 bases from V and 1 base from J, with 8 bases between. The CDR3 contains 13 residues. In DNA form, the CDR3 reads TGTGCCAGCAGCCAGTTACGGAACACTGAAGCTTTCTTT. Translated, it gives CASSQLRNTEAFF.

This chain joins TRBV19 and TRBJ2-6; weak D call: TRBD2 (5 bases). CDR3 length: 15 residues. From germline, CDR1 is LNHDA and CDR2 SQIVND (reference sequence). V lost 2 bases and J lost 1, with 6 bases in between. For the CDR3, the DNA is TGTGCCAGTAGTATATCGGGGTCTGGGGCCAACGTCCTGACTTTC. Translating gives CASSISGSGANVLTF.

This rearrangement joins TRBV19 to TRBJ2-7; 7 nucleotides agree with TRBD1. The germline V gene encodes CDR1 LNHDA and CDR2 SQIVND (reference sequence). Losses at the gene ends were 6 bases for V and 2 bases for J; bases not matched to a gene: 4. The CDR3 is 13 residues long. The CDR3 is CASRRQGAYEQYF. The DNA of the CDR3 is TGTGCCAGTAGAAGGCAGGGGGCCTACGAGCAGTACTTC.

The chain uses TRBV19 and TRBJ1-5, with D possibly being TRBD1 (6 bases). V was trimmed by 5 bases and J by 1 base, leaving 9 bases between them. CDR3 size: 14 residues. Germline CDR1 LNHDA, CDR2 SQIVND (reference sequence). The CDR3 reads CASSEGQSNQPQHF. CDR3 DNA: TGTGCCAGTAGTGAAGGACAGAGCAATCAGCCCCAGCATTTT.

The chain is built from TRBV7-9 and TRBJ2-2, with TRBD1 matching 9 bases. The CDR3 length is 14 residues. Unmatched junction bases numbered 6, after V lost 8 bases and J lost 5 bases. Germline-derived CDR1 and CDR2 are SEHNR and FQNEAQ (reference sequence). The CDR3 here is CASQGQGLTGELFF. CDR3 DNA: TGTGCCAGCCAGGGACAGGGTTTGACCGGGGAGCTGTTTTTT. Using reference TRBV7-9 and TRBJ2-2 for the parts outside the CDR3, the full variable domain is DTGVSQNPRHKITKRGQNVTFRCDPISEHNRLYWYRQTLGQGPEFLTYFQNEAQLEKSRLLSDRFSAERPKGSFSTLEIQRTEQGDSAMYLCASQGQGLTGELFFGEGSRLTVL.

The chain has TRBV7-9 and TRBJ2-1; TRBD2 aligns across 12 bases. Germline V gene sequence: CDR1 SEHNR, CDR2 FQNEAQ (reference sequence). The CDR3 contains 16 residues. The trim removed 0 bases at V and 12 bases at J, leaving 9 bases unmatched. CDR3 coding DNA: TGTGCCAGCAGCTTAGCGAATGGACTAGCGGGACCTTGGCAGTTCTTC. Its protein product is CASSLANGLAGPWQFF.

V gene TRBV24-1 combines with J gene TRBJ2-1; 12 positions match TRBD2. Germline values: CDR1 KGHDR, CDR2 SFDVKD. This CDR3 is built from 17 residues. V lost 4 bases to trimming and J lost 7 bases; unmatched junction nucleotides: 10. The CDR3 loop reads CATSDRTSGKAENEQFF. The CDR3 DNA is TGTGCCACCAGTGACCGGACTAGCGGGAAGGCCGAGAATGAGCAGTTCTTC.

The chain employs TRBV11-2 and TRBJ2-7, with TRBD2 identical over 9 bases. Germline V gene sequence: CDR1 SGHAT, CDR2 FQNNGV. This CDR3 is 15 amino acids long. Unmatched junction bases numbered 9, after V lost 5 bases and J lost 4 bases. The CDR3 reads CASSPLVGLAYEQYF. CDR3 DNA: TGTGCCAGCAGCCCCCTGGTGGGACTAGCTTACGAGCAGTACTTC.

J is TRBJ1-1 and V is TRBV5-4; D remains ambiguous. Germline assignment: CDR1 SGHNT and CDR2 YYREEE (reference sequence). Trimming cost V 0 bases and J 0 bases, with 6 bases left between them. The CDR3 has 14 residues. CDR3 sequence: CASSLDKMNTEAFF. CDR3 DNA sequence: TGTGCCAGCAGCTTGGACAAGATGAACACTGAAGCTTTCTTT.

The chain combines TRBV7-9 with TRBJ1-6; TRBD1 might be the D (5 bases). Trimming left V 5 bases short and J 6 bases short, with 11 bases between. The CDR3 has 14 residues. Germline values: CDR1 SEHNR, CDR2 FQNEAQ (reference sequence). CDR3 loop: CASSQDTLNSPLHF. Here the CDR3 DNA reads TGTGCCAGCAGCCAGGACACCCTTAATTCACCCCTCCACTTT.